The 4 T cell receptor beta chains reported below all come from one sample, sequenced in a study of blood T cell repertoires in COVID-19. Clones were read by immunoSEQ multiplex PCR, and TCRdb kept only the in-frame ones, dropping some. The repertoire holds some 78,000 clones, with over 80% as singletons. Sequences were obtained from peripheral blood. The origin of the receptors is a man aged 55 to 69 with active or convalescent COVID-19.

The rearrangement uses TRBV19 and TRBJ1-5; TRBD1 might be the D (5 bases). V shed 6 bases and J shed 4 bases, with 16 bases lying between them. CDR1 is LNHDA and CDR2 is SQIVND in the germline V gene (reference sequence). The CDR3 sequence is 15 residues long. CDR3 in DNA: TGTGCCAGTAGCGGGGCGGGGTACCGTAATCAGCCCCAGCATTTT. The encoded protein is CASSGAGYRNQPQHF.

The genes are TRBV2 and TRBJ1-3, with D hard to call. The V gene lost 2 bases and the J gene lost 0 bases, with 8 bases spanning the gap. Germline CDR1 SNHLY, CDR2 FYNNEI. The CDR3 contains 15 residues. As DNA, the CDR3 is TGTGCCAGCAGTGAACGGTTATCCTCTGGAAACACCATATATTTT. Translating gives CASSERLSSGNTIYF.

V gene TRBV7-2 combines with J gene TRBJ1-5, with a tentative D call TRBD1 (5 bases). CDR1 is SGHTA and CDR2 is FQGNSA in the germline V gene. Between the trimmed V and J ends, which lost 5 bases and 11 bases, there was a span of 10 bases. This CDR3 is built from 11 residues. CDR3 loop: CASSTTATQHF. The CDR3 DNA reads TGTGCCAGCAGCACGACAGCAACCCAGCATTTT.

The rearrangement joins TRBV10-3 to TRBJ1-2, with TRBD1 as a possible D gene (5 bases). CDR1 and CDR2 (germline): ENHRY, SYGVKD. The length of the CDR3 is 15 residues. V lost 2 bases to trimming and J lost 7 bases, with 17 bases between them. CDR3 amino acids: CAISEGREGRSGYTF. The CDR3 DNA reads as TGTGCCATCAGTGAGGGCAGGGAGGGTAGAAGTGGCTACACCTTC.